Listed here is a single T cell receptor beta chain. Repertoires were generated with immunoSEQ multiplex PCR, while TCRdb's copy carries only in-frame clones and drops some. The sample lists 40,000 to 45,000 clones; approximately 86% were seen once. The record originates from a study of OX40 agonist ivuxolimab in advanced cancers. Looked up from germline, CDR1 is MRHNA and CDR2 is SNTAGT. Trimming shortened V by 0 bases and J by 0 bases, and 7 bases separated the two germline ends. The length of the CDR3 is 15 residues. The source material was CD4+ or CD8+ T cells sorted from blood, sampled in a trial of the OX40 agonist ivuxolimab. The chain joins TRBV6-4 to TRBJ2-3; D not resolved. This TCR derives from an adult with an advanced solid tumor such as melanoma, head and neck, liver or kidney cancer. This CDR3 is CASSDSNTSTDTQYF. As DNA, the CDR3 is TGTGCCAGCAGTGACTCGAATACTAGCACAGATACGCAGTATTTT.